These 30 T cell receptor beta chains originate from one sample sequenced in a study of spatial heterogeneity in lung cancer (dated by TCRdb to about 2019). Library construction relied on 5' RACE. The sequencer listed for this sample is NextSeq 500. TCRdb trimmed public reads at Q25 via fastp, called clones via MiXCR and kept in-frame beta chains. CDR3 protein sequences are deduplicated, and each keeps its most common genes and DNA. This sample is represented by some 100,000 distinct CDR3 sequences; around 10% of them were singletons. Roughly 7.2% of the sample is taken by the ten largest. In light of the paper, this sample's time point label describes: sample taken at primary tumor resection. For TCR sequencing, whole RNA was extracted from tumor and nontumor lung tissue, or from cryopreserved PBMC samples, and no cell sorting was done. Sequenced material: PBMCs, taken at surgery. These receptor sequences come from a male donor with early-stage non-small cell lung cancer.

DNA for the CDR3: TGTGCCAGCAGCAACGCGGGATCCGATGGGACCCAGTACTTC. Its translation is CASSNAGSDGTQYF. This rearrangement joins TRBV5-4 to TRBJ2-5, with D perhaps matching TRBD2 (6 bases). The CDR3 has 14 residues. The V gene's germline CDR1 is SGHNT and CDR2 YYREEE (reference sequence). Trimming took off 4 bases at V and 7 bases at J, with 17 bases between the two ends.

This clonotype was counted at least ten times. V and J are TRBV6-2 or TRBV6-3 and TRBJ2-2; D remains unclear. The CDR3 spans 12 residues. Germline assignment: CDR1 MNHEY and CDR2 SVGEGT. The V end was cut by 5 bases, the J end by 3 bases, with 4 bases between. The CDR3 bases are TGTGCCAGCAGTACCTACACCGGGGAGCTGTTTTTT. It yields the protein CASSTYTGELFF.

This clonotype has a handful of counts. The V gene is TRBV6-1, the J gene TRBJ1-5; D is ambiguous. CDR1 MNHNS and CDR2 SASEGT come from the germline V gene. This CDR3 has 13 amino acids. Trimming stripped 6 bases from V and 2 bases from J, with 8 bases between. The CDR3 sequence: CASSPGGNQPQHF. The CDR3 nucleotides read TGTGCCAGCAGCCCTGGTGGCAATCAGCCCCAGCATTTT.

This clonotype was seen a handful of times. V and J are TRBV20-1 and TRBJ2-1; 9 nucleotides align to TRBD2. V lost 7 bases and J lost 6; bases outside the gene matches: 13. Germline values: CDR1 DFQATT, CDR2 SNEGSKA (reference sequence). The CDR3 is 15 residues long. CDR3 in DNA: TGCAGTGTTGAGACCGGGACTAGCCAACTCAATGAGCAGTTCTTC. It yields the protein CSVETGTSQLNEQFF.

The V and J genes are TRBV5-1 and TRBJ2-3; the D gene is possibly TRBD2 (5 bases). CDR3 length: 13 amino acids. Per germline, CDR1 SGHRS and CDR2 YFSETQ. Trimming left V 4 bases short and J 5 bases short, with 11 bases between. The CDR3 nucleotides read TGCGCCAGCAGCCCAACTAGGGAAGATACGCAGTATTTT. Translation gives CASSPTREDTQYF. Full variable domain (remainder filled in from reference TRBV5-1 and TRBJ2-3): KAGVTQTPRYLIKTRGQQVTLSCSPISGHRSVSWYQQTPGQGLQFLFEYFSETQRNKGNFPGRFSGRQFSNSRSEMNVSTLELGDSALYLCASSPTREDTQYFGPGTRLTVL.

This clonotype was observed a few times. The J gene is TRBJ1-2, the V gene TRBV2; D is uncertain. The CDR3 consists of 14 residues. Trimming stripped 4 bases from V and 7 bases from J, with 16 bases between. Per the germline V gene, CDR1 is SNHLY and CDR2 is FYNNEI. The CDR3 DNA reads as TGTGCCAGCAGTGCTAGGACGGGAGCTGGTGGCTACACCTTC. Translating it yields CASSARTGAGGYTF.

This clonotype was seen repeatedly, ten times or more. The V call is TRBV29-1, the J call TRBJ1-4; 10 bases align to TRBD1. The junction had 8 bases not matched to a gene; V was cut back by 6 bases and J by 7 bases. This CDR3 spans 14 amino acids. Germline V CDR1 and CDR2: SQVTM, ANQGSEA. The CDR3 sequence is CSVEPGQGSEKLFF. The DNA of the CDR3 is TGCAGCGTCGAACCGGGACAGGGGAGTGAAAAACTGTTTTTT.

This clonotype was observed many times. The chain employs TRBV5-6 and TRBJ2-1, with 7 bases fitting TRBD2. J lost 10 bases, V lost 4 bases, and 5 bases had no gene match. The CDR3 runs to 12 residues. CDR1 is SGHDT and CDR2 is YYEEEE in the germline V gene. DNA of the CDR3: TGTGCCAGCAGCATCATAGCGGGCGAGCAGTTCTTC. Its protein is CASSIIAGEQFF.

The chain uses TRBV20-1 and TRBJ1-5, with 9 nucleotides matching TRBD1. Germline assignment: CDR1 DFQATT and CDR2 SNEGSKA (reference sequence). The CDR3 runs 14 residues. Unmatched junction bases numbered 10, after V lost 6 bases and J lost 7 bases. CDR3 region: CSAGQGNDHQPQHF. DNA of the CDR3: TGCAGTGCAGGACAGGGGAATGATCACCAGCCCCAGCATTTT.

The V gene is TRBV2, the J gene TRBJ2-7; possibly TRBD2 for D (5 bases). Germline CDR1 SNHLY, CDR2 FYNNEI. The length of the CDR3 is 14 residues. Trimming stripped 7 bases from V and 1 base from J, with 14 bases between. CDR3: CASKADSRSYEQYF. The CDR3, as DNA: TGTGCCAGCAAAGCGGACTCTAGGTCCTACGAGCAGTACTTC.

CDR3 residues: CASRAGSGNTIYF. The DNA of the CDR3 is TGTGCCAGCAGGGCCGGCTCTGGAAACACCATATATTTT. The gene calls are TRBV6-6 and TRBJ1-3, with D hard to call. Trimming pared 6 bases from V and 0 bases from J, leaving 6 bases between. The CDR3 contains 13 residues. Germline CDR1 and CDR2: MNHNY and SVGAGI (reference sequence).

This clonotype appeared a few times. The chain couples TRBV10-3 to TRBJ2-3; a weak D match, TRBD2 (6 bases). This CDR3 is 11 amino acids long. Trimming removed 11 bases at V and 4 bases at J, with 10 bases between. Germline CDR1 reads ENHRY; CDR2 reads SYGVKD. CDR3 residues: CAGGEADTQYF. Here the CDR3 DNA reads TGTGCCGGAGGGGAGGCAGATACGCAGTATTTT.

This clonotype has only a few counts. The chain employs TRBV20-1 and TRBJ2-3; D is perhaps TRBD2 (5 bases). V lost 1 base to trimming and J lost 2 bases, with 10 bases between them. CDR1 is DFQATT and CDR2 is SNEGSKA in the germline V gene (reference sequence). There are 14 residues in the CDR3. CDR3: CSARGGRTTDTQYF. CDR3 sequence (DNA): TGCAGTGCTAGAGGCGGGCGGACCACAGATACGCAGTATTTT.

DNA of the CDR3: TGTGCCAGCTCATTCGGGGCAATGGGCTACGAGCAGTACTTC. Amino acids: CASSFGAMGYEQYF. V gene TRBV18 combines with J gene TRBJ2-7; D may be TRBD1 or TRBD2 (5 bases each). V lost 5 bases and J 3 bases, leaving 14 bases between the germline ends. Germline V gene data show CDR1 as KGHSH and CDR2 as LQKENI. The CDR3 has 14 residues.

This clonotype was recorded at least ten times. The chain employs TRBV29-1 and TRBJ1-2, with D unclear. V lost 7 bases to trimming and J lost 5 bases, with 14 bases between them. Germline CDR1 is SQVTM and CDR2 is ANQGSEA. The CDR3 spans 12 residues. CDR3 bases: TGCAGCGCCGAGGTAGCCAGTTATGGCTACACCTTC. Its protein product is CSAEVASYGYTF.

This rearrangement joins TRBV12-3 or TRBV12-4 to TRBJ1-5; D is perhaps TRBD1 (5 bases). This CDR3 spans 15 amino acids. V gave up 5 bases and J gave up 3 bases, with 14 bases separating them. The chain's CDR3 is CASSPQGITNQPQHF. CDR3 nucleotides: TGTGCCAGCAGTCCTCAGGGAATTACCAATCAGCCCCAGCATTTT.

In its sample, this clonotype was seen many times. CDR3 nucleotide sequence: TGTGCCACCAGTGATCCCCGCGGGGCGCGAGAGCAGTTCTTC. Its protein is CATSDPRGAREQFF. The V and J genes are TRBV24-1 and TRBJ2-1; tentative D call: TRBD2 (6 bases). Germline V lookup: CDR1 KGHDR, CDR2 SFDVKD. Trimming took off 3 bases at V and 10 bases at J, with 15 bases between the two ends. CDR3 length: 14 amino acids.

The table lists this clonotype with a few counts. This rearrangement joins TRBV9 to TRBJ2-2; 10 bases align to TRBD1. Losses at the gene ends were 3 bases for V and 6 bases for J; bases not matched to a gene: 8. Germline V gene lookup returns CDR1 SGDLS and CDR2 YYNGEE. The CDR3 has 16 amino acids. The CDR3 loop reads CASSAVGGTGAGELFF. The CDR3 coding sequence is TGTGCCAGCAGCGCCGTAGGTGGGACAGGGGCCGGGGAGCTGTTTTTT.

In its sample, this clonotype was seen many times. The chain combines TRBV7-3 with TRBJ1-1, with D perhaps matching TRBD1 (5 bases). The ends were cut back, 5 bases at V and 4 bases at J, with 17 bases in the middle. This CDR3 is 15 amino acids long. Germline CDR1 and CDR2: SGHTA and FQGTGA. In DNA form, the CDR3 reads TGTGCCAGCAGCACAACGGGACGGGTGAGCACTGAAGCTTTCTTT. It yields the protein CASSTTGRVSTEAFF.

The sample holds many counts of this clonotype. This chain joins TRBV24-1 and TRBJ2-5, with D possibly matching TRBD1 (5 bases). With 7 bases removed from V and 0 bases from J, the gap between germline ends came to 5 bases. Germline CDR1 reads KGHDR; CDR2 reads SFDVKD. This CDR3 region has 12 residues. CDR3 protein: CATRDNQETQYF. The CDR3 nucleotides read TGTGCCACCAGGGACAACCAAGAGACCCAGTACTTC.

Many counts were recorded for this clonotype. The chain links TRBV7-2 to TRBJ2-7; possibly TRBD2 for D (5 bases). Germline-derived CDR1 and CDR2 are SGHTA and FQGNSA. Trimming left V 7 bases short and J 7 bases short, with 17 bases between. The CDR3 totals 13 residues. The CDR3 sequence: CASTLGVRAEQYF. CDR3 sequence (DNA): TGTGCCAGCACCTTGGGTGTGAGGGCAGAGCAGTACTTC.

This clonotype occurred many times. The chain couples TRBV5-1 to TRBJ1-4, with D uncertain. The V and J ends lost 0 bases and 0 bases respectively, with 3 bases between them. Germline V gene sequence: CDR1 SGHRS, CDR2 YFSETQ. This CDR3 spans 14 amino acids. This CDR3 is CASSLASTNEKLFF. CDR3 in DNA: TGCGCCAGCAGCTTGGCCTCAACTAATGAAAAACTGTTTTTT.

V is TRBV7-9 and J is TRBJ2-2; weak D call: TRBD2 (5 bases). The length of the CDR3 is 15 residues. Germline-derived CDR1 and CDR2 are SEHNR and FQNEAQ (reference sequence). V lost 3 bases and J 1 base, leaving 9 bases between the germline ends. The CDR3 DNA reads as TGTGCCAGCAGCTTTTCGGGGATGAACACCGGGGAGCTGTTTTTT. Amino acid sequence: CASSFSGMNTGELFF.

The rearrangement links TRBV20-1 to TRBJ2-7, with D possibly being TRBD1 or TRBD2 (6 bases each). Germline V lookup: CDR1 DFQATT, CDR2 SNEGSKA (reference sequence). This CDR3 has 14 amino acids. The V end was cut by 0 bases, the J end by 3 bases, with 12 bases between. The CDR3 nucleotides read TGCAGTGCTAGAGATCGGAGGGGGAACTACGAGCAGTACTTC. Translating it yields CSARDRRGNYEQYF.

This clonotype was observed at least ten times. The gene calls are TRBV5-1 and TRBJ2-3, with D perhaps TRBD2 (5 bases). CDR1 and CDR2 (germline): SGHRS, YFSETQ. V was trimmed by 3 bases and J by 2 bases, leaving 7 bases between them. The CDR3 sequence is 13 residues long. CDR3 residues: CASSSDSTDTQYF. The DNA of the CDR3 is TGCGCCAGCAGCTCGGACTCCACAGATACGCAGTATTTT.

V and J are TRBV6-2 or TRBV6-3 and TRBJ2-1; TRBD1 aligns across 7 bases. The trim removed 6 bases at V and 6 bases at J, leaving 2 bases unmatched. CDR3 length: 12 residues. Germline lookup yields CDR1 MNHEY and CDR2 SVGEGT. CDR3 sequence reads: CASRDRSNEQFF. CDR3 nucleotides: TGTGCCAGCAGGGACAGGAGCAATGAGCAGTTCTTC.

The chain joins TRBV3-1 to TRBJ2-1; D perhaps matches TRBD1 (5 bases). CDR3 length equals 15 residues. V was pared by 5 bases and J by 1 base, with 12 bases between. Germline V gene data show CDR1 as LGHDT and CDR2 as YNNKEL (reference sequence). Here the CDR3 DNA reads TGTGCCAGCAGCAAAGTAACAGGTTCCTACAATGAGCAGTTCTTC. As protein: CASSKVTGSYNEQFF.

The genes are TRBV12-3 or TRBV12-4 and TRBJ1-3; TRBD1 matches 8 bases. The CDR3 is 14 amino acids. V lost 5 bases to trimming and J lost 4 bases; unmatched junction nucleotides: 4. CDR3 coding DNA: TGTGCCAGCAGTCCGGACAGGGTCGGAAACACCATATATTTT. Protein: CASSPDRVGNTIYF.

This clonotype showed up just a few times. The V call is TRBV5-5, the J call TRBJ1-4; tentative D call: TRBD1 (6 bases). V lost 4 bases and J lost 5, with 18 bases in between. Germline values: CDR1 SGHKS, CDR2 YYEKEE (reference sequence). The CDR3 totals 16 residues. The CDR3 sequence: CASSTKQGLDNEKLFF. CDR3 in DNA: TGTGCCAGCAGCACCAAACAGGGACTTGACAATGAAAAACTGTTTTTT.

The V gene is TRBV19, the J gene TRBJ2-3, with 7 bases fitting TRBD2. Germline-derived CDR1 and CDR2 are LNHDA and SQIVND (reference sequence). This CDR3 is 16 amino acids long. V shed 3 bases and J 0 bases; nucleotides not matched to a gene: 6. In DNA form, the CDR3 reads TGTGCCAGTAGTATGGGAGGGAACACTAGCACAGATACGCAGTATTTT. Amino acids: CASSMGGNTSTDTQYF.